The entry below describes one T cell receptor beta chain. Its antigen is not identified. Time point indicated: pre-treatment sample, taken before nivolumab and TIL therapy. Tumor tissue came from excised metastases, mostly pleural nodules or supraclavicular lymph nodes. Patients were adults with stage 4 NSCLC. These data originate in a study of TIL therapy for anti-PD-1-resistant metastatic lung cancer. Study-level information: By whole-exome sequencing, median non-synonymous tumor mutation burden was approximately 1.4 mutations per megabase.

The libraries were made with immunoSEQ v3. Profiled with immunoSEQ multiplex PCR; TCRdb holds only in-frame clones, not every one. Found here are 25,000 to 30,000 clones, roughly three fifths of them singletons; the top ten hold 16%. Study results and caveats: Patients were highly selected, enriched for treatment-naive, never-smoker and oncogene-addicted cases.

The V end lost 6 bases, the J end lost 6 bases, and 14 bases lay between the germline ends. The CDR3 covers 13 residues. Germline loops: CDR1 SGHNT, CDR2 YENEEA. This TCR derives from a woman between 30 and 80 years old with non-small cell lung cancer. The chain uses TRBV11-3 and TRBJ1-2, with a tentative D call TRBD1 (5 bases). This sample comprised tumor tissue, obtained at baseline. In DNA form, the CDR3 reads TGTGCCAGCAGGGATTCCGGGACTGATGGCTACACCTTC. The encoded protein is CASRDSGTDGYTF.